Listed below are T cell receptor beta chains from one sample, sequenced in a study of T cells in Graves' hyperthyroidism and ophthalmopathy. In TCRdb, the multiplex PCR reads were re-called with MiXCR into one record per CDR3 protein. Altogether around 490,000 distinct CDR3 sequences are present, just under 20% being singletons, with the ten largest covering approximately 48%. The material sequenced was blood. These receptors all come from a man aged 35-49 years with Graves' ophthalmopathy. The CDR3 runs from the conserved cysteine through the conserved F or W. Fields, in order: V gene, CDR3 protein.

>TRBV28
CASLHDRGRYEQYF
>TRBV28
CASSGANWLQETQYF
>TRBV5-5
CASSLLLGLAGVAGELFF
>TRBV12-3/TRBV12-4
CASSSRGLVQPQHF
>TRBV12-3/TRBV12-4
CASSLGRGEGYTF
>TRBV7-7
CASSFRALANTGELFF
>TRBV15
CATSKSDYGYTF
>TRBV6-1
CASSEPGQTNEQFF
>TRBV30
CAWSRGDEQYF
>TRBV2
CASSDNQRGGRDTQYF
>TRBV6-1
CASSKTGTATYEQYF
>TRBV3-1
CASSQDRGPNNEQFF
>TRBV20-1
CSVLGETGGSRQYF
>TRBV7-9
CACSLTREETQYF
>TRBV6-2/TRBV6-3
CASSCLTALMSEQFF
>TRBV4-3
CASSQRALAGGGETQYF